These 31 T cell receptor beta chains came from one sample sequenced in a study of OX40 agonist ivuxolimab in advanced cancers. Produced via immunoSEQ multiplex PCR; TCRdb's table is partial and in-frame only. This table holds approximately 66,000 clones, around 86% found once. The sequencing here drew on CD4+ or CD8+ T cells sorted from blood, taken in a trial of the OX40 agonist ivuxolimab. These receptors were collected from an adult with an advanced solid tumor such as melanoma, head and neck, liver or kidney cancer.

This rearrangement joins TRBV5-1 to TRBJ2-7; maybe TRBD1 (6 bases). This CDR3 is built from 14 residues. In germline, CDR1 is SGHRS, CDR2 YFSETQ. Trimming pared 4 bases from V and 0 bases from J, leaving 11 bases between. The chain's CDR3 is CASSPTGSSYEQYF. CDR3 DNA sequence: TGCGCCAGCAGCCCCACAGGGAGCTCCTACGAGCAGTACTTC.

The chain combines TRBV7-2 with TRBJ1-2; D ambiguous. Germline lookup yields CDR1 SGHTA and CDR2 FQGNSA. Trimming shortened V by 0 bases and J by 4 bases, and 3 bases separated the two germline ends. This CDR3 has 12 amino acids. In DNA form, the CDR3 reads TGTGCCAGCAGCTTAGCTCTCTATGGCTACACCTTC. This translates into CASSLALYGYTF.

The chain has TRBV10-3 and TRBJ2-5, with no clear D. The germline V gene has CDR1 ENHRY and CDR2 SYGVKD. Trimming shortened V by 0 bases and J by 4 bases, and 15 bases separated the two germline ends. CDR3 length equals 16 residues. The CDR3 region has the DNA TGTGCCATCAGTGAGTCAGTGGGCGGAAAGGCAGAGACCCAGTACTTC. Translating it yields CAISESVGGKAETQYF.

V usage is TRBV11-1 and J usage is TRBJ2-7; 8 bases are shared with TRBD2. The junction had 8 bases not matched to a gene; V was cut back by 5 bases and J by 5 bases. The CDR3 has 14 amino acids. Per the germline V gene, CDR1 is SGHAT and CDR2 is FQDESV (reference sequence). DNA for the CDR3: TGTGCCAGCAGCCCGGGAGGGTCCCTCAACGAGCAGTACTTC. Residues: CASSPGGSLNEQYF.

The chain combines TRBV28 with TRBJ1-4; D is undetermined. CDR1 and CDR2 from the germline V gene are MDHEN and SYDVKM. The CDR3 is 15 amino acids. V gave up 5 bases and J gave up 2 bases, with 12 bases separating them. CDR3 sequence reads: CASSPSFGTNEKLFF. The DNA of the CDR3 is TGTGCCAGCAGTCCGAGTTTTGGGACTAATGAAAAACTGTTTTTT.

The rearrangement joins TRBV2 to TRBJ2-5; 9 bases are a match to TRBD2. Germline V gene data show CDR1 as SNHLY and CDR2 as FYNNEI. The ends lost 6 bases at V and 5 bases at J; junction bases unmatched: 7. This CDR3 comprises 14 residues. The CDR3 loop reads CASRAWAGGETQYF. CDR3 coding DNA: TGTGCCAGCAGAGCCTGGGCGGGGGGGGAGACCCAGTACTTC.

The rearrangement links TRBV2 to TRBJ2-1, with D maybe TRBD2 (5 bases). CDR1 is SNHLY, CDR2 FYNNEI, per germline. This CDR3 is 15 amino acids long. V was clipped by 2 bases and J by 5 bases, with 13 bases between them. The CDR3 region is CASSESRGNNNEQFF. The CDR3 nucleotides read TGTGCCAGCAGTGAATCTAGAGGGAACAACAATGAGCAGTTCTTC.

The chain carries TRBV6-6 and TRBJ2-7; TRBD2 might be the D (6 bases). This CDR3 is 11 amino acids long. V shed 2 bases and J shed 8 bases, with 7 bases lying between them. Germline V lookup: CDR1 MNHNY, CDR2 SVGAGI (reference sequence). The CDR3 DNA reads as TGTGCCAGCAGTTACGGAGGGAAGCAGTACTTC. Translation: CASSYGGKQYF.

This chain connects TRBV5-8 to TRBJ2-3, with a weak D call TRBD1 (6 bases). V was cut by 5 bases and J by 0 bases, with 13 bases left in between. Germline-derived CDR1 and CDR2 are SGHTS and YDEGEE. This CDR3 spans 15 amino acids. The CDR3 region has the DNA TGTGCCAGCAGTCGTAACAGGGTGAGCACAGATACGCAGTATTTT. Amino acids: CASSRNRVSTDTQYF.

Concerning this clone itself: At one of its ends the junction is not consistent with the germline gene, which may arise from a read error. CDR3 residues: CATSIGGPGGNQPQHF. As DNA, the CDR3 is TGTGCCACCAGCATAGGCGGGCCCGGGGGCAATCAGCCCCAGCATTTT. The chain joins TRBV7-2 to TRBJ1-5; D unresolved. The CDR3 sequence is 16 residues long. Germline values: CDR1 SGHTA, CDR2 FQGNSA.

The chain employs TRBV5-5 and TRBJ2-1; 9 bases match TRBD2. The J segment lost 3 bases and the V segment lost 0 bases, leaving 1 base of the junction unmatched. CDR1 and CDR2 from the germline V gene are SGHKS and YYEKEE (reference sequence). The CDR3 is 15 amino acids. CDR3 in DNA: TGTGCCAGCAGCTTGGGGACTAGCGACTACAATGAGCAGTTCTTC. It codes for CASSLGTSDYNEQFF.

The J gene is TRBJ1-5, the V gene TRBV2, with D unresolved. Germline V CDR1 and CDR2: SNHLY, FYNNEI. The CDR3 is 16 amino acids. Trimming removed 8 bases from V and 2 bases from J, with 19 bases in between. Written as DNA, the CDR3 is TGTGCCAGCGAAGGAGTTTCGGTGGGTCGCAATCAGCCCCAGCATTTT. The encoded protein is CASEGVSVGRNQPQHF.

The DNA of the CDR3 is TGTGCCAGCAAGCTAGCGGAGAGCTCCTACGAGCAGTACTTC. It codes for CASKLAESSYEQYF. The gene calls are TRBV6-1 and TRBJ2-7; 7 bases align to TRBD2. The CDR3 is 14 residues long. The J segment lost 0 bases and the V segment lost 7 bases, leaving 6 bases of the junction unmatched. CDR1 and CDR2 from the germline V gene are MNHNS and SASEGT.

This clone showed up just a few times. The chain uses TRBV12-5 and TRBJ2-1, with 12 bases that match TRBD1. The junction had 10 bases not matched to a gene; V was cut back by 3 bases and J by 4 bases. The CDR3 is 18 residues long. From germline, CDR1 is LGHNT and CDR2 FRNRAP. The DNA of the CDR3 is TGTGCTAGTGGTTTACTAACCCCGGGACAGGGGGCTTACAATGAGCAGTTCTTC. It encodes CASGLLTPGQGAYNEQFF.

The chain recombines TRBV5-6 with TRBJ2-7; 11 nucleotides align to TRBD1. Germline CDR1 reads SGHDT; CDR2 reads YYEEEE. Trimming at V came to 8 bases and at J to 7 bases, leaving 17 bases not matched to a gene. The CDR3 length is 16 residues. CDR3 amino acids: CASYPRLGQGAREQYF. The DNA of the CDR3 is TGTGCCAGTTACCCACGGCTCGGACAGGGGGCGAGGGAGCAGTACTTC.

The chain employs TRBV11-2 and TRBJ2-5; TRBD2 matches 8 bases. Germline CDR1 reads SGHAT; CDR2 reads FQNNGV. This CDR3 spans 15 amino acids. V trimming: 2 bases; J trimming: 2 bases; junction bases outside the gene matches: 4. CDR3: CASSLILAGQETQYF. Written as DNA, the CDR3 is TGTGCCAGCAGCTTAATCCTAGCGGGTCAAGAGACCCAGTACTTC.

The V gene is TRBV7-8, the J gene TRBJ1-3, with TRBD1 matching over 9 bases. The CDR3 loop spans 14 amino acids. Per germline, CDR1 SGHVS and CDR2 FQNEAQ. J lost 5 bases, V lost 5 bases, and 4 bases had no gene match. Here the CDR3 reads CASSTNRGRNTIYF. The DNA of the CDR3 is TGTGCCAGCAGCACCAACAGGGGGCGAAACACCATATATTTT.

This CDR3 reads CASSLGQRGGPGDTQYF. The CDR3, as DNA: TGTGCCAGCAGCTTAGGCCAGCGGGGGGGCCCAGGGGATACGCAGTATTTT. The chain links TRBV7-9 to TRBJ2-3; TRBD2 agrees at 10 bases. The V gene end was trimmed by 1 base and the J gene end by 6 bases; junction bases not matched to a gene: 10. This CDR3 is built from 17 residues. Germline V gene data show CDR1 as SEHNR and CDR2 as FQNEAQ (reference sequence).

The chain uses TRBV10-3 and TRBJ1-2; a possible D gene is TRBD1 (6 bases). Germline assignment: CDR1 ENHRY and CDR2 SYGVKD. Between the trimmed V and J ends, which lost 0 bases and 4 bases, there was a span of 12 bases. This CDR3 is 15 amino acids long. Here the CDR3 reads CAISESTQGPYGYTF. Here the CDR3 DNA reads TGTGCCATCAGTGAGTCGACACAGGGCCCCTATGGCTACACCTTC.

Here the CDR3 reads CASSTDRGETQYF. The DNA for the CDR3 is TGTGCCAGTAGTACCGACAGGGGAGAGACCCAGTACTTC. The rearrangement links TRBV19 to TRBJ2-5; 8 nucleotides agree with TRBD1. With V trimmed by 4 bases and J by 4 bases, 2 bases remained unmatched. The CDR3 is 13 amino acids. Per the germline V gene, CDR1 is LNHDA and CDR2 is SQIVND (reference sequence). The variable domain in full, completed from reference TRBV19 and TRBJ2-5, reads DGGITQSPKYLFRKEGQNVTLSCEQNLNHDAMYWYRQDPGQGLRLIYYSQIVNDFQKGDIAEGYSVSREKKESFPLTVTSAQKNPTAFYLCASSTDRGETQYFGPGTRLLVL.

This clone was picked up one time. CDR3 nucleotides: TGTGCCAGCAGCTTTCAGGGCTACGAGCAGTACTTC. Encoded protein: CASSFQGYEQYF. This rearrangement joins TRBV5-6 to TRBJ2-7, with D possibly matching TRBD1 (5 bases). The CDR3 is 12 amino acids. Looked up from germline, CDR1 is SGHDT and CDR2 is YYEEEE. V lost 2 bases and J lost 3, with 6 bases in between.

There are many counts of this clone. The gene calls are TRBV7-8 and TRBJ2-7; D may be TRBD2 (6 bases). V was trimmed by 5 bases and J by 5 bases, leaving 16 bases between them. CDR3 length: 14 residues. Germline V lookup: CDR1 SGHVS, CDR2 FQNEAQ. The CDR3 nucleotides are TGTGCCAGCAGCCCTGAATGGGGACTCGACGAGCAGTACTTC. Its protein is CASSPEWGLDEQYF.

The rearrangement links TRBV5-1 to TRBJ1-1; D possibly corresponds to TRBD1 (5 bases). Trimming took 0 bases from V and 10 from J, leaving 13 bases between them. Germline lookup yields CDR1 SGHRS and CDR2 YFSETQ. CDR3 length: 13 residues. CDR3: CASSLVPGTGAFF. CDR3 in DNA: TGCGCCAGCAGCTTGGTTCCGGGGACGGGAGCTTTCTTT.

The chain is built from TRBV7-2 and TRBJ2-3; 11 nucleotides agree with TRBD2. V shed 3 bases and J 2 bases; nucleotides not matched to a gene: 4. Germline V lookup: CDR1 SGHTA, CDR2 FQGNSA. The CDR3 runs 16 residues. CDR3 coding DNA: TGTGCCAGCAGCTTTCCGACTAGCGGGGCCACAGATACGCAGTATTTT. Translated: CASSFPTSGATDTQYF.

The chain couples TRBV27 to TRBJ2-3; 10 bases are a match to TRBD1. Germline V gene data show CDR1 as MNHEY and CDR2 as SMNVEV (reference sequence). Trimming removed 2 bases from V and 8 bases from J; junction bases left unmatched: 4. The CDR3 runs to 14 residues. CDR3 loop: CASSLDRGLGTQYF. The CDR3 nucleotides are TGTGCCAGCAGTTTAGACAGGGGGCTGGGTACGCAGTATTTT.

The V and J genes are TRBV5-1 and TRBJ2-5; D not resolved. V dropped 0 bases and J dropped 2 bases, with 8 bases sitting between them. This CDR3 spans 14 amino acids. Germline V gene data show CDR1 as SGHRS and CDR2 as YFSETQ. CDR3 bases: TGCGCCAGCAGCTTGGCCCCTAAACAAGAGACCCAGTACTTC. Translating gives CASSLAPKQETQYF.

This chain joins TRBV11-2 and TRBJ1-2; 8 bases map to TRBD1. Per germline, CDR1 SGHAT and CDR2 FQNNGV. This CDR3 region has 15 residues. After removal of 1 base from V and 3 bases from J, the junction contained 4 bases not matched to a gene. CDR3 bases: TGTGCCAGCAGCTTAGGGACAGGGATTGACTATGGCTACACCTTC. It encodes CASSLGTGIDYGYTF.

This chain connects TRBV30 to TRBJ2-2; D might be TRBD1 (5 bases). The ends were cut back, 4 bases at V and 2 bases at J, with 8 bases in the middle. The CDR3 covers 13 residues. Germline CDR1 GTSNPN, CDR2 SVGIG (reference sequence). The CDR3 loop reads CAWIQGNTGELFF. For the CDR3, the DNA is TGTGCCTGGATTCAGGGAAACACCGGGGAGCTGTTTTTT.

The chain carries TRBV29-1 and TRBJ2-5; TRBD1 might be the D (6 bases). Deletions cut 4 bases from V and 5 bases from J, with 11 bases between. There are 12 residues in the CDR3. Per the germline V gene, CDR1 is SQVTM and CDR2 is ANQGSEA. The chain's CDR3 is CSVVVGAETQYF. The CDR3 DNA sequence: TGCAGCGTTGTGGTGGGGGCTGAGACCCAGTACTTC.

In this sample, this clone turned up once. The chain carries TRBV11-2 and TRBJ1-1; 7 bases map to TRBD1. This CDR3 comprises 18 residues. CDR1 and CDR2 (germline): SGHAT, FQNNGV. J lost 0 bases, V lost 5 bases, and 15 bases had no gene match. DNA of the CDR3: TGTGCCAGCAGCCCAGCAGGGGGGAAACAGGGGCTGAACACTGAAGCTTTCTTT. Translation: CASSPAGGKQGLNTEAFF.

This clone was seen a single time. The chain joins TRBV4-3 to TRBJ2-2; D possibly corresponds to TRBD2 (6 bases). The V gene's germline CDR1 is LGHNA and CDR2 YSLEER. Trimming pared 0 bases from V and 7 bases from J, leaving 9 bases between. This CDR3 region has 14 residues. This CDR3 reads CASSQDWRDGELFF. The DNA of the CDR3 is TGCGCCAGCAGCCAAGATTGGAGGGACGGGGAGCTGTTTTTT.